Listed below are T cell receptor beta chains from one sample, sequenced in a study of T cells in Graves' hyperthyroidism and ophthalmopathy. TCRdb passed the multiplex PCR reads through MiXCR, listing each CDR3 protein once. This sample yields hundreds of thousands of distinct CDR3 sequences, of which roughly 19% are seen a single time; 39% belongs to the top ten. The sample comprised blood. The receptors were sampled from a man aged 45-65 years with Graves' ophthalmopathy. CDR3s include the opening cysteine and the closing phenylalanine or tryptophan. D genes are given only for firm matches. Part of the rows lack a size; the others show once, few, many or a class for expanded clones.

clone size: .
V gene: TRBV7-2
D gene: .
J gene: TRBJ1-2
CDR3 protein: CASSLEYHDGYTF
CDR3 DNA: TGTGCCAGCAGCTTAGAGTATCACGACGGCTACACCTTC

clone size: .
V gene: TRBV13
D gene: .
J gene: TRBJ2-7
CDR3 protein: CASSILQGPYEQYF
CDR3 DNA: TGTGCCAGCTCCATCCTCCAGGGGCCCTACGAGCAGTACTTC

clone size: .
V gene: TRBV7-2
D gene: .
J gene: TRBJ1-5
CDR3 protein: CALGADNQPQHF
CDR3 DNA: TGTGCCCTGGGGGCAGACAATCAGCCCCAGCATTTT

clone size: many
V gene: TRBV11-2
D gene: .
J gene: TRBJ1-3
CDR3 protein: CASSPEGLAGSRGNTIYF
CDR3 DNA: TGTGCCAGCAGCCCCGAAGGATTGGCAGGGAGTAGGGGAAACACCATATATTTT

clone size: many
V gene: TRBV28
D gene: .
J gene: TRBJ2-7
CDR3 protein: CASSLGGAFSSYEQYF
CDR3 DNA: TGTGCCAGCAGTTTGGGGGGCGCGTTTAGCTCCTACGAGCAGTACTTC

clone size: many
V gene: TRBV6-2/TRBV6-3
D gene: TRBD2
J gene: TRBJ2-1
CDR3 protein: CASSWPIAGAGNEQFF
CDR3 DNA: TGTGCCAGCAGTTGGCCGATAGCGGGAGCGGGCAATGAGCAGTTCTTC

clone size: few
V gene: TRBV6-1
D gene: .
J gene: TRBJ2-7
CDR3 protein: CASSSLQAYEQYF
CDR3 DNA: TGTGCCAGCAGTTCCCTCCAGGCCTACGAGCAGTACTTC

clone size: .
V gene: TRBV10-2
D gene: .
J gene: TRBJ2-6
CDR3 protein: CASKLGVGANVLTF
CDR3 DNA: TGCGCCAGCAAATTAGGGGTTGGGGCCAACGTCCTGACTTTC

clone size: .
V gene: TRBV19
D gene: .
J gene: TRBJ2-4
CDR3 protein: CASSERPTNGGDLAKNIQYF
CDR3 DNA: TGTGCCAGTAGTGAAAGACCAACAAACGGGGGCGACTTAGCCAAAAACATTCAGTACTTC

clone size: few
V gene: TRBV25-1
D gene: .
J gene: TRBJ1-4
CDR3 protein: CASSEGSNGRDEKLFF
CDR3 DNA: TGTGCCAGCAGTGAAGGCTCAAATGGCAGGGATGAAAAACTGTTTTTT

clone size: .
V gene: TRBV5-8
D gene: .
J gene: TRBJ2-1
CDR3 protein: CASSTGSQPAREQFF
CDR3 DNA: TGTGCCAGCAGCACCGGGAGCCAGCCTGCGCGAGAGCAGTTCTTC

clone size: .
V gene: TRBV13
D gene: .
J gene: TRBJ2-2
CDR3 protein: CASSFGSDSTGELFF
CDR3 DNA: TGTGCCAGCAGCTTTGGCTCTGACTCCACCGGGGAGCTGTTTTTT

clone size: many
V gene: TRBV11-3
D gene: .
J gene: TRBJ2-1
CDR3 protein: CASSLRSNEQFF
CDR3 DNA: TGTGCCAGCAGCTTACGGTCCAATGAGCAGTTCTTC

clone size: .
V gene: TRBV2
D gene: .
J gene: TRBJ1-2
CDR3 protein: CASRPEYGYTF
CDR3 DNA: TGTGCCAGCAGACCCGAGTATGGCTACACCTTC

clone size: few
V gene: TRBV7-9
D gene: TRBD2
J gene: TRBJ2-3
CDR3 protein: CALPTSGRATDTQYF
CDR3 DNA: TGTGCCTTACCCACTAGCGGGAGGGCTACAGATACGCAGTATTTT

clone size: few
V gene: TRBV4-1
D gene: TRBD2
J gene: TRBJ2-3
CDR3 protein: CASSQIDGTSGADTQYF
CDR3 DNA: TGCGCCAGCAGCCAAATAGACGGGACTAGCGGCGCAGATACGCAGTATTTT

clone size: .
V gene: TRBV11-3
D gene: TRBD2
J gene: TRBJ2-1
CDR3 protein: CASSSSLAGHPGEQFF
CDR3 DNA: TGTGCCAGCAGTTCCTCACTAGCGGGGCACCCCGGTGAGCAGTTCTTC

clone size: .
V gene: TRBV11-2
D gene: TRBD2
J gene: TRBJ2-1
CDR3 protein: CASSSRLGLAGYNEQFF
CDR3 DNA: TGTGCCAGCAGCTCCCGCCTGGGCCTAGCGGGGTACAATGAGCAGTTCTTC

clone size: many
V gene: TRBV20-1
D gene: TRBD2
J gene: TRBJ2-7
CDR3 protein: CSALSGIFYEQYF
CDR3 DNA: TGCAGTGCTCTTAGCGGGATCTTCTACGAGCAGTACTTC

clone size: .
V gene: TRBV24-1
D gene: TRBD2
J gene: TRBJ2-1
CDR3 protein: CATSDFRAGHNEQFF
CDR3 DNA: TGTGCCACCAGTGATTTTAGAGCGGGGCACAATGAGCAGTTCTTC

clone size: many
V gene: TRBV11-2
D gene: TRBD1
J gene: TRBJ2-7
CDR3 protein: CASSLDPRTGSYEQYF
CDR3 DNA: TGTGCCAGCAGCTTAGATCCAAGGACAGGGAGTTACGAGCAGTACTTC

clone size: many
V gene: TRBV7-8
D gene: .
J gene: TRBJ2-7
CDR3 protein: CASTSDYEQYF
CDR3 DNA: TGTGCCAGCACCTCAGACTACGAGCAGTACTTC

clone size: few
V gene: TRBV5-6
D gene: .
J gene: TRBJ1-4
CDR3 protein: CASSGRAGEKLFF
CDR3 DNA: TGTGCCAGCAGCGGGAGGGCTGGTGAAAAACTGTTTTTT

clone size: .
V gene: TRBV11-2
D gene: .
J gene: TRBJ2-4
CDR3 protein: CASSSRGLSIQYF
CDR3 DNA: TGTGCCAGCAGCTCTCGGGGGTTGAGCATTCAGTACTTC

clone size: few
V gene: TRBV20-1
D gene: .
J gene: TRBJ2-1
CDR3 protein: CSASLYRNEQFF
CDR3 DNA: TGCAGTGCTTCCTTATATCGCAATGAGCAGTTCTTC